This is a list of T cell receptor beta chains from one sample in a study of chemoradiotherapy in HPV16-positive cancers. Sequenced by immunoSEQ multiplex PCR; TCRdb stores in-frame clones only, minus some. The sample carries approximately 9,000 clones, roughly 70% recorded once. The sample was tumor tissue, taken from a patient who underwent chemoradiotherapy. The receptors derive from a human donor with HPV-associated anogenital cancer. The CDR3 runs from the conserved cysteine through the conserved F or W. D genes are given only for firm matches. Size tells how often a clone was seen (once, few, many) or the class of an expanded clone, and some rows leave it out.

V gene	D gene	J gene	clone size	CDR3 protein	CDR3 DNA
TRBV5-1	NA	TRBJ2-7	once	CASSLGAGVEDEQYF	TGCGCCAGCAGCTTGGGAGCAGGGGTTGAGGACGAGCAGTACTTC
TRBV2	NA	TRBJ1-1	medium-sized	CASTGPMNTEAFF	TGTGCCAGCACCGGGCCTATGAACACTGAAGCTTTCTTT
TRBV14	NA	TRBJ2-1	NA	CASSHTGGRVNEQFF	TGTGCCAGCAGCCATACAGGTGGTAGGGTCAATGAGCAGTTCTTC
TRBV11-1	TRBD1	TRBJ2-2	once	CASSPDRARTGELFF	TGTGCCAGCAGCCCAGACAGGGCGAGAACCGGGGAGCTGTTTTTT
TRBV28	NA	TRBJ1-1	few	CASSTHLQGLRGNTEAFF	TGTGCCAGCAGTACCCATCTCCAGGGGCTTAGGGGGAACACTGAAGCTTTCTTT
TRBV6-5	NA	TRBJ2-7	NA	CASSYTRREHEQYF	TGTGCCAGCAGTTACACACGTCGGGAGCACGAGCAGTACTTC
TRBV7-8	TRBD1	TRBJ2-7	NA	CASRQTQGEAYEQYF	TGTGCCAGCAGACAGACTCAGGGGGAAGCCTACGAGCAGTACTTC
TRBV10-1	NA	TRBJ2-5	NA	CASSGGGETQYF	TGCGCCAGCAGTGGCGGTGGAGAGACCCAGTACTTC
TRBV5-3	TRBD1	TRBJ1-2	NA	CASSGGGQGNYGYTF	TGTGCCAGCAGCGGAGGGGGACAGGGGAACTATGGCTACACCTTC
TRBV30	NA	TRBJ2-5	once	CAWSVNWGETQYF	TGTGCCTGGAGTGTCAACTGGGGAGAGACCCAGTACTTC
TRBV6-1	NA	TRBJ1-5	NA	CASRGSNQPQHF	TGTGCCAGCCGGGGGAGCAATCAGCCCCAGCATTTT
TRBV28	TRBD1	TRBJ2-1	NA	CASSPPLTGTGARYEQFF	TGTGCCAGCAGCCCACCATTGACCGGGACAGGGGCGAGGTATGAGCAGTTCTTC
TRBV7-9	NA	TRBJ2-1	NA	CASSLLREDEQFF	TGTGCCAGCAGCTTACTCAGGGAGGATGAGCAGTTCTTC
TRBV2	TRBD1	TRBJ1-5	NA	CASTPTGELINQPQHF	TGTGCCAGCACTCCGACAGGGGAATTAATCAATCAGCCCCAGCATTTT
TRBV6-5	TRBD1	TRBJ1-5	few	CASRRDRAGQPQHF	TGTGCCAGCAGACGGGACAGGGCGGGTCAGCCCCAGCATTTT
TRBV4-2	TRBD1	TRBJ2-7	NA	CASSPILGTGSHEQYF	TGTGCCAGCAGCCCAATCCTCGGGACAGGGTCCCACGAGCAGTACTTC
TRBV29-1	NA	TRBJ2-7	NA	CSVRDGSYEQYF	TGCAGCGTCCGGGACGGGTCCTACGAGCAGTACTTC
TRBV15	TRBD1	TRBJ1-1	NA	CATSSVSGGFVNTEAFF	TGTGCCACCAGCAGCGTCTCAGGGGGATTCGTGAACACTGAAGCTTTCTTT
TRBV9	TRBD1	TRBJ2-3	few	CASSVQGARTDTQYF	TGTGCCAGCAGCGTCCAGGGGGCGAGGACAGATACGCAGTATTTT
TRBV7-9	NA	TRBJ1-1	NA	CASSLGDTPNTEAFF	TGTGCCAGCAGCTTAGGGGACACTCCGAACACTGAAGCTTTCTTT
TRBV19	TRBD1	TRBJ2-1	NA	CASARTGTAYEQFF	TGTGCCAGTGCCCGAACCGGGACAGCATATGAGCAGTTCTTC
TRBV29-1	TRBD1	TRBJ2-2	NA	CSATLWTGSNTGELFF	TGCAGCGCAACCTTGTGGACAGGATCGAACACCGGGGAGCTGTTTTTT
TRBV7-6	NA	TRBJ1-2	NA	CASSFAGGWGYTF	TGTGCCAGCAGCTTCGCTGGGGGTTGGGGCTACACCTTC
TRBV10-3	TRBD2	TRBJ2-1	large	CAISESQASGDYNEQFF	TGTGCCATCAGTGAGTCTCAGGCTAGCGGGGACTACAATGAGCAGTTCTTC
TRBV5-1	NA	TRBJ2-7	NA	CASSLVGLTYEQYF	TGCGCCAGCAGCTTGGTCGGGCTCACCTACGAGCAGTACTTC
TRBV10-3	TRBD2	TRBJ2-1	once	CAISERRGGQDEQFF	TGTGCCATCAGTGAGAGGCGGGGGGGCCAGGATGAGCAGTTCTTC
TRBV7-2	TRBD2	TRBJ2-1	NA	CASSPGLAGGPRQFF	TGTGCCAGCAGCCCGGGACTAGCGGGAGGGCCTCGGCAGTTCTTC
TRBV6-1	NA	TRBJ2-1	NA	CASSEVGGSYNEQFF	TGTGCCAGCAGTGAAGTGGGGGGATCGTACAATGAGCAGTTCTTC
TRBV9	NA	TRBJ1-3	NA	CASSVEDRSGNTIYF	TGTGCCAGCAGCGTAGAGGACCGCTCCGGAAACACCATATATTTT
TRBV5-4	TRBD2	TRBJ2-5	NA	CASSRSGKVETQYF	TGTGCCAGCAGCAGGAGCGGGAAGGTAGAGACCCAGTACTTC
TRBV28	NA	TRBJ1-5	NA	CASSFGGPQHF	TGTGCCAGCAGTTTCGGGGGGCCCCAGCATTTT
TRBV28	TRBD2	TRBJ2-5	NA	CASSSPTRGWGETQYF	TGTGCCAGCAGCAGTCCTACGCGGGGGTGGGGAGAGACCCAGTACTTC
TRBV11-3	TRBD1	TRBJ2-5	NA	CASKSTGTEQETQYF	TGTGCCAGCAAATCTACCGGGACAGAACAAGAGACCCAGTACTTC
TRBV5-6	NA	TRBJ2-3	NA	CASSSTPFGGYTDTQYF	TGTGCCAGCAGCTCCACACCGTTTGGGGGTTACACAGATACGCAGTATTTT
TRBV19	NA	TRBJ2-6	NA	CASSAQGFSSGANVLTF	TGTGCCAGTAGTGCCCAGGGTTTTTCGTCTGGGGCCAACGTCCTGACTTTC
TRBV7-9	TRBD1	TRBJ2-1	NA	CASSFRGSNEQFF	TGTGCCAGCAGCTTCAGGGGGAGCAATGAGCAGTTCTTC
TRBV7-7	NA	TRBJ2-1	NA	CASSSGTGSYNEQFF	TGTGCCAGCAGCTCAGGGACGGGGTCCTACAATGAGCAGTTCTTC
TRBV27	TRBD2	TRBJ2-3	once	CASSSLLAGLSTDTQYF	TGTGCCAGCAGTTCCCTACTAGCGGGGCTTAGCACAGATACGCAGTATTTT
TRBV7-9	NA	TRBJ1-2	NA	CASSALLGGGNQNGYTF	TGTGCCAGCAGCGCTCTCCTGGGCGGGGGTAATCAAAATGGCTACACCTTC
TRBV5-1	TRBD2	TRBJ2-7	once	CASSLGSGGSSYEQYF	TGCGCCAGCAGCTTGGGTAGCGGGGGGAGCTCCTACGAGCAGTACTTC
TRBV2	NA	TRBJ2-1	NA	CASMGSEQFF	TGTGCCAGCATGGGGAGTGAGCAGTTCTTC
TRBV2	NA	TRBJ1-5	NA	CASRLDADPNQPQHF	TGTGCCAGCAGATTGGACGCTGACCCTAATCAGCCCCAGCATTTT
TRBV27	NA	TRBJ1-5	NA	CASSPRTGQILNQPQHF	TGTGCCAGCAGTCCCCGAACCGGGCAGATTTTAAATCAGCCCCAGCATTTT
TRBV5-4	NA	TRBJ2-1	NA	CASGRYRYNEQFF	TGTGCCAGCGGGAGATATCGCTACAATGAGCAGTTCTTC
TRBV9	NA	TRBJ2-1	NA	CASSHPGNEQFF	TGTGCCAGCAGTCACCCGGGAAATGAGCAGTTCTTC
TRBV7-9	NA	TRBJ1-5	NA	CASSLVGHQPQHF	TGTGCCAGCAGCTTAGTAGGCCATCAGCCCCAGCATTTT
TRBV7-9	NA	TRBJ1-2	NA	CASSLASGANYGYTF	TGTGCCAGCAGCTTAGCTTCTGGGGCGAACTATGGCTACACCTTC
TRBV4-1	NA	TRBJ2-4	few	CASSQVGGQAKNIQYF	TGCGCCAGCAGCCAAGTTGGCGGCCAAGCCAAAAACATTCAGTACTTC
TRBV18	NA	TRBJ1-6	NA	CASSPRSSSYNSPLHF	TGTGCCAGCTCACCACGCAGTAGCTCCTATAATTCACCCCTCCACTTT
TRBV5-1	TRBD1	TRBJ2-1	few	CASSSGQGGTISYNEQFF	TGCGCCAGCAGCTCAGGACAGGGGGGGACGATATCCTACAATGAGCAGTTCTTC
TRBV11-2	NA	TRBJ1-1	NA	CASSLEGAPTEAFF	TGTGCCAGCAGCTTAGAGGGGGCCCCCACTGAAGCTTTCTTT
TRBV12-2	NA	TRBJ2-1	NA	CASRLVPSVEQFF	TGTGCAAGTCGCTTAGTCCCAAGCGTTGAGCAGTTCTTC
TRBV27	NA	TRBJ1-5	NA	CASSLGQGGQPQHF	TGTGCCAGCAGTTTAGGTCAAGGTGGGCAGCCCCAGCATTTT
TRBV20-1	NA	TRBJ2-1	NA	CSAESGPHWFF	TGCAGTGCAGAAAGCGGGCCCCATTGGTTCTTC
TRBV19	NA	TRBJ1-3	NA	CASSTGLAGNTIYF	TGTGCCAGTAGTACAGGGTTGGCCGGAAACACCATATATTTT